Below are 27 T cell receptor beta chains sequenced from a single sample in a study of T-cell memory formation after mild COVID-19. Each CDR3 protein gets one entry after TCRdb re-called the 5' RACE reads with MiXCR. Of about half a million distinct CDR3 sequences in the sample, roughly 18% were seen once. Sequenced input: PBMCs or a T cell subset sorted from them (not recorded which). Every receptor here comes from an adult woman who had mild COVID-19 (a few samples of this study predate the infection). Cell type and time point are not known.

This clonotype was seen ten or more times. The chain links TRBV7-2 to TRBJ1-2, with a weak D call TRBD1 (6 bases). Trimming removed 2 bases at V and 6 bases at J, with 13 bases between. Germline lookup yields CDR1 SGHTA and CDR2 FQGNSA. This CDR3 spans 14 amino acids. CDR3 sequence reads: CASSLNGQYNGYTF. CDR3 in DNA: TGTGCCAGCAGCTTAAACGGACAGTATAATGGCTACACCTTC.

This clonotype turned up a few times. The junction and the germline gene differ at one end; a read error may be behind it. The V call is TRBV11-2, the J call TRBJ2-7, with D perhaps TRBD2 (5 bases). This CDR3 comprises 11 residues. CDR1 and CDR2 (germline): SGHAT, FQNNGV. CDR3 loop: CASSSGPSEDF. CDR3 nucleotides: TGTGCCAGCAGCTCAGGACCGTCGGAGGACTTC.

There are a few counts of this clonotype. CDR3 loop: CASSHGLAGVSVYEQYF. The CDR3 DNA is TGTGCCAGCAGCCACGGACTAGCGGGAGTAAGTGTATACGAGCAGTACTTC. The chain combines TRBV7-8 with TRBJ2-7; 13 bases map to TRBD2. J gave up 4 bases and V 5 bases, and 11 bases lay outside the gene matches. The CDR3 has 17 residues. Germline V lookup: CDR1 SGHVS, CDR2 FQNEAQ.

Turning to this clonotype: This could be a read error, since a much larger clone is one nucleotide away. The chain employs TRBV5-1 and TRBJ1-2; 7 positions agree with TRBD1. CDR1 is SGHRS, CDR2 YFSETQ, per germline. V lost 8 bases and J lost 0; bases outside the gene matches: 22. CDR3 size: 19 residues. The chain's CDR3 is CARSQVGGFGDSPNYGYTF. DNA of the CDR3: TGCGCCAGAAGCCAAGTCGGCGGCTTCGGGGACAGCCCTAACTATGGCTACACCTTC.

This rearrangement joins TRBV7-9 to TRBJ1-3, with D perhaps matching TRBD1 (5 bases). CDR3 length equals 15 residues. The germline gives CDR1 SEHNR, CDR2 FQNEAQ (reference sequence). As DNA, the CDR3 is TGTGCTTCAAGGGGAGCTATCGGCTCTGGAAACACCATATATTTT. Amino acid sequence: CASRGAIGSGNTIYF.

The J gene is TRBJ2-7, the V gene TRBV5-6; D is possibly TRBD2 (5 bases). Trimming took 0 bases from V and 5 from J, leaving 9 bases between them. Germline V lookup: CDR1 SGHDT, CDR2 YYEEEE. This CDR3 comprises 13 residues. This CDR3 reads CASSLGVEDEQYF. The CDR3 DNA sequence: TGTGCCAGCAGCTTGGGGGTGGAGGACGAGCAGTACTTC.

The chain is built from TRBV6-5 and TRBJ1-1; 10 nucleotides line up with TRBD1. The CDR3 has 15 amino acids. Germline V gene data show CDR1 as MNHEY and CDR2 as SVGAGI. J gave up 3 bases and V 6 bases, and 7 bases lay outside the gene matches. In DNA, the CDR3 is TGTGCCAGCAGGGGGGACAGGGGCGAGGACACTGAAGCTTTCTTT. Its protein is CASRGDRGEDTEAFF.

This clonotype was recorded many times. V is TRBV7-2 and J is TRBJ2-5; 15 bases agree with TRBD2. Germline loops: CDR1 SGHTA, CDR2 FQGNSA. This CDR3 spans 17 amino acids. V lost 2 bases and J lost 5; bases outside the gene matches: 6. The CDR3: CASSLPGLAGGQETQYF. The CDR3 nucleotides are TGTGCCAGCAGCTTACCGGGACTAGCGGGGGGCCAGGAGACCCAGTACTTC.

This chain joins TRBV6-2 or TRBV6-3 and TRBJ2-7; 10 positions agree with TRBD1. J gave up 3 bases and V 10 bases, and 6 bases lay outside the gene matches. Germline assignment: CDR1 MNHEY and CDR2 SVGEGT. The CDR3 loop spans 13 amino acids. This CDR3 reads CAISGTGVYEQYF. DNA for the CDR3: TGTGCCATCTCCGGGACAGGGGTCTACGAGCAGTACTTC.

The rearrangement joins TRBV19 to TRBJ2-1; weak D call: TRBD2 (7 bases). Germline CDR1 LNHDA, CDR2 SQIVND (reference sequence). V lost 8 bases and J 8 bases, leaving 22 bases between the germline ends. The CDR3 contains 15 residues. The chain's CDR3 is CASGGGRDRGDEQFF. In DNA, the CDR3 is TGTGCCAGTGGGGGGGGCAGGGATCGGGGCGATGAGCAGTTCTTC. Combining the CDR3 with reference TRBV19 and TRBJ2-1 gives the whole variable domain DGGITQSPKYLFRKEGQNVTLSCEQNLNHDAMYWYRQDPGQGLRLIYYSQIVNDFQKGDIAEGYSVSREKKESFPLTVTSAQKNPTAFYLCASGGGRDRGDEQFFGPGTRLTVL.

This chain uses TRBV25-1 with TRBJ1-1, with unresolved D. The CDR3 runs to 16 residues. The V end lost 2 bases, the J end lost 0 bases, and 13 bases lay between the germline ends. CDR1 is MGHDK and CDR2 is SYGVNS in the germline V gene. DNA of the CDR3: TGTGCCAGCAGTGAAGGACCCGGTACGGTGAACACTGAAGCTTTCTTT. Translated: CASSEGPGTVNTEAFF. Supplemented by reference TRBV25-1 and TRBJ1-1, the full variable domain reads EADIYQTPRYLVIGTGKKITLECSQTMGHDKMYWYQQDPGMELHLIHYSYGVNSTEKGDLSSESTVSRIRTEHFPLTLESARPSHTSQYLCASSEGPGTVNTEAFFGQGTRLTVV.

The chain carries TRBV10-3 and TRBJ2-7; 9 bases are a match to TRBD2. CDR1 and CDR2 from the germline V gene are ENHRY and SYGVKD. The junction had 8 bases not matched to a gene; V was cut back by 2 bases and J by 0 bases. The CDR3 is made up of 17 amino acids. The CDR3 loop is CAISEPQRGDFSYEQYF. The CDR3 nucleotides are TGTGCCATCAGTGAGCCCCAGCGGGGGGACTTCTCCTACGAGCAGTACTTC.

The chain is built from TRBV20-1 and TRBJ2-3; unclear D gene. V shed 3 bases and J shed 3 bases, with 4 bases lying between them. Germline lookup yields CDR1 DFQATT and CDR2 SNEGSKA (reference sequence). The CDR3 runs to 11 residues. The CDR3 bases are TGCAGTGCTAGTCAGACAGATACGCAGTATTTT. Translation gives CSASQTDTQYF.

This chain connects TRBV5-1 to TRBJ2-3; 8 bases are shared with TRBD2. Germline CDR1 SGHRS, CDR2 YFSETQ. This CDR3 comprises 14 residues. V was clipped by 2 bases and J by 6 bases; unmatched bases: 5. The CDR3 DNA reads TGCGCCAGCAGCTTCGGGGGGGCTTCTGATACGCAGTATTTT. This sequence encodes CASSFGGASDTQYF.

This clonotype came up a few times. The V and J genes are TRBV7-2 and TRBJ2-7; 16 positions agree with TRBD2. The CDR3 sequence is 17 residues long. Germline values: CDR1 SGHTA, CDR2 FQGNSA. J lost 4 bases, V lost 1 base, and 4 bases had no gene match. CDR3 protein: CASSLGGTSGRAYEQYF. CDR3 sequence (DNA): TGTGCCAGCAGCTTAGGGGGGACTAGCGGGAGGGCATACGAGCAGTACTTC.

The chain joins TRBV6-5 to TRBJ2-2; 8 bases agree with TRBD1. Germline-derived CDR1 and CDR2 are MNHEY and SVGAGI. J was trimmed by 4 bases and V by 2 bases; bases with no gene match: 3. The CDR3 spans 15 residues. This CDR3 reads CASSYGTGPTGELFF. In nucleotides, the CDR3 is TGTGCCAGCAGTTACGGGACAGGTCCCACCGGGGAGCTGTTTTTT.

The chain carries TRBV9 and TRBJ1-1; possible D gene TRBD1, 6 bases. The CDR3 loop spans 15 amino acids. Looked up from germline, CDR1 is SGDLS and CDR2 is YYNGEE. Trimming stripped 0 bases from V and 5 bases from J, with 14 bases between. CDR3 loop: CASSVALGGATEAFF. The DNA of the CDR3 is TGTGCCAGCAGCGTAGCCCTAGGGGGGGCAACTGAAGCTTTCTTT.

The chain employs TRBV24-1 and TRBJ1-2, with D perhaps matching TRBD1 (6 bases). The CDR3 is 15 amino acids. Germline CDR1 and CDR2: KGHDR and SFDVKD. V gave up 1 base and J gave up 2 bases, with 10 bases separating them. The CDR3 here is CATSDFWTVNYGYTF. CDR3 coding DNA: TGTGCCACCAGTGATTTCTGGACAGTGAACTATGGCTACACCTTC.

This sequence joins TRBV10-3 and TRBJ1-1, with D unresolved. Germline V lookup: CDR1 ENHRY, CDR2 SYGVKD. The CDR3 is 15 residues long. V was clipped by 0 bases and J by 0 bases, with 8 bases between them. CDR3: CAISESVTLNTEAFF. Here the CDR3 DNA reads TGTGCCATCAGTGAGTCGGTGACTTTGAACACTGAAGCTTTCTTT.

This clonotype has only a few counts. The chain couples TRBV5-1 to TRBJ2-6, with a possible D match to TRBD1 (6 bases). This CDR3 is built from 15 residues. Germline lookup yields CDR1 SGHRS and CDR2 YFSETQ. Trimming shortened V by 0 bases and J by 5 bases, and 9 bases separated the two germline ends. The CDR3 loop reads CASSLVQGRANVLTF. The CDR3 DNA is TGCGCCAGCAGCTTGGTACAGGGAAGGGCCAACGTCCTGACTTTC.

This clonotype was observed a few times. The CDR3 DNA follows: TGTGCCAGCAGCCAAGCCGGATCGGGCTCCGTAAACATTCAGTACTTC. Translated, it gives CASSQAGSGSVNIQYF. This sequence joins TRBV3-1 and TRBJ2-4, with no clear D. The CDR3 totals 16 residues. V lost 1 base and J 6 bases, leaving 16 bases between the germline ends. Per the germline V gene, CDR1 is LGHDT and CDR2 is YNNKEL (reference sequence). The whole variable domain, filled in from reference TRBV3-1 and TRBJ2-4, reads DTAVSQTPKYLVTQMGNDKSIKCEQNLGHDTMYWYKQDSKKFLKIMFSYNNKELIINETVPNRFSPKSPDKAHLNLHINSLELGDSAVYFCASSQAGSGSVNIQYFGAGTRLSVL.

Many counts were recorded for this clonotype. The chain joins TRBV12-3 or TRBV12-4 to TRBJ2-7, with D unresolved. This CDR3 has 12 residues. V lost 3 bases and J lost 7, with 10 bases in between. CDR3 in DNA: TGTGCCAGCAGTTTGTCGAGGTTGGAGCAGTACTTC. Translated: CASSLSRLEQYF.

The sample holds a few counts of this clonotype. Here the CDR3 reads CATSRVYSSTDTQYF. Written as DNA, the CDR3 is TGTGCCACCAGCAGAGTGTACAGCTCCACAGATACGCAGTATTTT. This chain uses TRBV15 with TRBJ2-3; D uncertain. Trimming removed 1 base from V and 2 bases from J, with 10 bases in between. Germline loops: CDR1 LNHNV, CDR2 YYDKDF (reference sequence). The CDR3 consists of 15 residues. Full variable domain (remainder filled in from reference TRBV15 and TRBJ2-3): DAMVIQNPRYQVTQFGKPVTLSCSQTLNHNVMYWYQQKSSQAPKLLFHYYDKDFNNEADTPDNFQSRRPNTSFCFLDIRSPGLGDTAMYLCATSRVYSSTDTQYFGPGTRLTVL.

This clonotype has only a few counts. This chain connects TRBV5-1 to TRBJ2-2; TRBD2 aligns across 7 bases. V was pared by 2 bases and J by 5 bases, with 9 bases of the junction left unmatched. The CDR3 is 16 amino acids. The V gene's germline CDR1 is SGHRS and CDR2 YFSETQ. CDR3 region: CASSFPGTTLTGELFF. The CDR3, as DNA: TGCGCCAGCAGCTTCCCCGGGACTACCCTGACCGGGGAGCTGTTTTTT.

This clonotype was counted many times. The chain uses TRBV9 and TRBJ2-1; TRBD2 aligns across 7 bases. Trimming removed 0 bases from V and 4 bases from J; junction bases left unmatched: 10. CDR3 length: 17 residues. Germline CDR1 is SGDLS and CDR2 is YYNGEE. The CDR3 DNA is TGTGCCAGCAGCGTAGGTCTGGGCGGGAGCAGGTACAATGAGCAGTTCTTC. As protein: CASSVGLGGSRYNEQFF.

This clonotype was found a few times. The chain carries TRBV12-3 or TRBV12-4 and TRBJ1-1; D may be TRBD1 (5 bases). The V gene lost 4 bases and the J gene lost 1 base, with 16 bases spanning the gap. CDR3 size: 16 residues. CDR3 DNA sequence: TGTGCCAGCAGTTATAACTGGGGGACCTCGAACACTGAAGCTTTCTTT. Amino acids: CASSYNWGTSNTEAFF.

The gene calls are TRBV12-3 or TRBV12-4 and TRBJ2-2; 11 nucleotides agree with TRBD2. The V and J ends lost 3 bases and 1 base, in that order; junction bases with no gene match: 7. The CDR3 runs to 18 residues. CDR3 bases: TGTGCCAGCAGTTTGGATTATGGACTAGCGGGGAACACCGGGGAGCTGTTTTTT. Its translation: CASSLDYGLAGNTGELFF.